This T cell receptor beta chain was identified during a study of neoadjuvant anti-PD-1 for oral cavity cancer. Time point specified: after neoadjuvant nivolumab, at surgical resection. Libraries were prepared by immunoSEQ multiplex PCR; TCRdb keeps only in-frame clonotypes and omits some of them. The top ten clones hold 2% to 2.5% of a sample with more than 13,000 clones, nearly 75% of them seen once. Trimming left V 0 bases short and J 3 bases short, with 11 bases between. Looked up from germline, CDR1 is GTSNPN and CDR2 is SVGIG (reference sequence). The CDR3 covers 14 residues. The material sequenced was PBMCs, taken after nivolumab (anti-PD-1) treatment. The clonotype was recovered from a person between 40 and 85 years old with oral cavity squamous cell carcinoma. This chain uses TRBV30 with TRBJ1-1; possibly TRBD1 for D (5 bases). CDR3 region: CAWSVRGGDTEAFF. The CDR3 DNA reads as TGTGCCTGGAGTGTACGGGGAGGGGACACTGAAGCTTTCTTT.